This TCR beta chain was captured by sequencing in a study of metastatic and nonmetastatic thyroid tumors. Study-level findings and limits: Significantly higher TCR beta diversity was reportedly seen in malignant thyroid tumors than benign nodules, in blood and tumor.

This CDR3 is built from 18 residues. Germline values: CDR1 MDHEN, CDR2 SYDVKM. Under the authors' procedure: Using the CDR3 differences seen across clinicopathological groups, the authors built a distant-metastasis classifier for papillary thyroid cancer, which was meant to discriminate distant-metastatic patients. Using MiXCR, TCRdb reanalyzed the PCR reads. The V and J calls follow TCRdb's processing rather than the paper's. The sample consists of tens of thousands of clones, about a sixth of them appearing once. This clone was counted at least ten times. As yet, its antigen is unknown. At one end the junction does not follow the germline gene, possibly because of a read error. No patient received treatment before thyroid surgery.

The chain couples TRBV28 to TRBJ1-4; D gene ambiguous. Sequencing was performed on blood. This clonotype was sampled from a female donor with papillary thyroid cancer or a benign thyroid nodule (not recorded which). Some clones in this sample may be carry-over from other donors' samples. The CDR3 spells CASSPIYTPRATNKKLFF. CDR3 sequence (DNA): TGTGCCAGCAGTCCTATATATACCCCCAGAGCAACTAATAAAAAACTGTTTTTT.